This is a list of T cell receptor beta chains from one sample in a study of blood T cell repertoires in COVID-19. TCRdb's table, derived via immunoSEQ multiplex PCR, lists solely in-frame clones and lacks some. Of about 85,000 clones listed, 79% are singletons. The sample taken for sequencing was peripheral blood. The source is a man aged 70 or older with acute or convalescent COVID-19. CDR3s include the opening cysteine and the closing phenylalanine or tryptophan. Each record gives: CDR3 protein, CDR3 DNA, D gene, J gene, clone size, V gene. The D gene is left open where the match is weak. Expanded clones are given a class, and other clones once, few, many or no size at all.

CASSLRTGNEQFF | TGTGCCAGTAGTCTTCGGACGGGGAATGAGCAGTTCTTC | - | TRBJ2-1 | - | TRBV19
CAWSTGWNSPLHF | TGTGCCTGGAGTACGGGGTGGAATTCACCCCTCCACTTT | - | TRBJ1-6 | - | TRBV30
CASSGGEARYEKLFF | TGTGCCAGCAGCGGGGGCGAGGCCCGCTATGAAAAACTGTTTTTT | - | TRBJ1-4 | - | TRBV9
CASSSDRTSTDTQYF | TGCGCCAGCAGCTCTGACAGAACAAGCACAGATACGCAGTATTTT | - | TRBJ2-3 | - | TRBV5-1
CAISDPTGENYGYTF | TGTGCCATCAGTGACCCGACCGGGGAAAACTATGGCTACACCTTC | - | TRBJ1-2 | - | TRBV10-3
CASNITGFNQPQHF | TGTGCCAGCAACATAACAGGGTTCAATCAGCCCCAGCATTTT | - | TRBJ1-5 | - | TRBV27
CALSRAGELFF | TGTGCCCTTTCGCGGGCCGGGGAGCTGTTTTTT | - | TRBJ2-2 | - | TRBV30
CASSLRQGRNTEAFF | TGTGCCAGTAGTCTCAGACAGGGTCGGAACACTGAAGCTTTCTTT | TRBD1 | TRBJ1-1 | few | TRBV19
CASSSYGGTDTQYF | TGTGCCAGCAGCTCCTATGGAGGCACAGATACGCAGTATTTT | - | TRBJ2-3 | - | TRBV7-8
CASSRGLAGALNTGELFF | TGTGCCAGCAGCAGGGGACTAGCGGGGGCACTGAACACCGGGGAGCTGTTTTTT | TRBD2 | TRBJ2-2 | - | TRBV5-4
CASRASGGGGSPLHF | TGTGCCAGCAGGGCTTCGGGGGGTGGAGGGTCACCCCTCCACTTT | - | TRBJ1-6 | - | TRBV3-1/TRBV3-2
CASRSRGFETQYF | TGTGCCAGCAGGAGCAGGGGTTTCGAGACCCAGTACTTC | - | TRBJ2-5 | once | TRBV2
CASSQPTGQGTPNEQFF | TGCGCCAGCAGTCAACCCACGGGACAGGGAACGCCCAATGAGCAGTTCTTC | TRBD1 | TRBJ2-1 | - | TRBV23-1
CASSVAGEQETQYF | TGTGCCAGCAGCGTAGCGGGGGAACAAGAGACCCAGTACTTC | TRBD2 | TRBJ2-5 | - | TRBV6-5
CATSQTVSYEQYF | TGTGCCACCAGCCAGACAGTCTCCTACGAGCAGTACTTC | - | TRBJ2-7 | - | TRBV15
CASSQEGTGAGGNQPQHF | TGCGCCAGCAGCCAAGAGGGGACAGGGGCCGGTGGCAATCAGCCCCAGCATTTT | TRBD1 | TRBJ1-5 | - | TRBV4-1
CASTTSGGPSGADTQYF | TGTGCCAGTACCACTAGCGGGGGGCCGTCAGGTGCAGATACGCAGTATTTT | TRBD2 | TRBJ2-3 | few | TRBV5-5
CASSQPGSQETQYF | TGTGCCAGCAGCCAACCAGGGTCCCAAGAGACCCAGTACTTC | - | TRBJ2-5 | - | TRBV4-2
CASSPDRGLGGGRNEQFF | TGTGCCAGCTCACCCGACAGGGGGCTTGGCGGGGGGAGGAATGAGCAGTTCTTC | TRBD1 | TRBJ2-1 | - | TRBV18
CSARDPPEQFF | TGCAGTGCTAGAGACCCTCCTGAGCAGTTCTTC | - | TRBJ2-1 | - | TRBV20-1
CASSQYRNTGELFF | TGTGCCAGCAGCCAATACAGGAACACCGGGGAGCTGTTTTTT | - | TRBJ2-2 | few | TRBV11-2
CATAPGTDSNQPQHF | TGTGCCACCGCCCCGGGAACCGATAGCAATCAGCCCCAGCATTTT | - | TRBJ1-5 | - | TRBV24-1
CASSRGDRDSPLHF | TGCGCCAGCAGCCGCGGAGACCGGGATTCACCCCTCCACTTT | - | TRBJ1-6 | - | TRBV5-1
CASKGQGSQPQHF | TGTGCCAGCAAAGGACAGGGGAGTCAGCCCCAGCATTTT | TRBD1 | TRBJ1-5 | - | TRBV2
CASTRISGANVLTF | TGTGCCAGCACGCGGATATCTGGGGCCAACGTCCTGACTTTC | - | TRBJ2-6 | once | TRBV28
CASSEEGGSYEQYF | TGTGCCAGCAGTGAAGAAGGAGGTTCCTACGAGCAGTACTTC | - | TRBJ2-7 | - | TRBV2
CASSLRGGDSGNTIYF | TGTGCCAGCAGCCTCCGAGGGGGCGACTCTGGAAACACCATATATTTT | TRBD1 | TRBJ1-3 | - | TRBV4-2
CARSVSGVSTDTQYF | TGTGCCAGAAGTGTCAGCGGGGTGAGCACAGATACGCAGTATTTT | TRBD2 | TRBJ2-3 | - | TRBV2
CASSSGQGTAYGYTF | TGTGCCAGCAGCTCGGGACAGGGTACGGCCTATGGCTACACCTTC | TRBD1 | TRBJ1-2 | - | TRBV28
CASSRTQGLYRYTF | TGTGCCAGCAGTCGAACACAGGGCCTTTATCGCTACACCTTC | - | TRBJ1-2 | - | TRBV6-5
CASSLPGLEQYF | TGTGCCAGCAGTTTGCCAGGGCTCGAGCAGTACTTC | - | TRBJ2-7 | many | TRBV27
CASSGGAVNTGELFF | TGTGCCAGTAGCGGGGGGGCAGTTAACACCGGGGAGCTGTTTTTT | TRBD2 | TRBJ2-2 | - | TRBV19
CASSLPRVTDTQYF | TGTGCCAGCAGCTTACCGCGAGTCACAGATACGCAGTATTTT | - | TRBJ2-3 | - | TRBV11-2
CASSITGKRSNSPLHF | TGTGCCAGTAGTATTACAGGGAAGAGGTCAAATTCACCCCTCCACTTT | - | TRBJ1-6 | - | TRBV19
CASSELKGLAGIGELFF | TGCGCCAGCAGCGAATTGAAGGGGCTAGCGGGGATCGGGGAGCTGTTTTTT | TRBD2 | TRBJ2-2 | - | TRBV5-1
CAWSFQGFGELFF | TGTGCCTGGAGTTTTCAGGGATTCGGGGAGCTGTTTTTT | - | TRBJ2-2 | - | TRBV30
CASSPRDSNEKLFF | TGTGCCAGCAGTCCCCGGGACAGCAATGAAAAACTGTTTTTT | TRBD1 | TRBJ1-4 | - | TRBV27
CSVTRGTEAFF | TGCAGCGTGACCCGGGGAACTGAAGCTTTCTTT | - | TRBJ1-1 | - | TRBV29-1
CSVAEGANSPLHF | TGCAGCGTTGCTGAGGGGGCTAATTCACCCCTCCACTTT | TRBD1 | TRBJ1-6 | - | TRBV29-1
CASSLVRGNTGELFF | TGTGCCAGCAGTTTAGTGCGGGGGAACACCGGGGAGCTGTTTTTT | - | TRBJ2-2 | - | TRBV27